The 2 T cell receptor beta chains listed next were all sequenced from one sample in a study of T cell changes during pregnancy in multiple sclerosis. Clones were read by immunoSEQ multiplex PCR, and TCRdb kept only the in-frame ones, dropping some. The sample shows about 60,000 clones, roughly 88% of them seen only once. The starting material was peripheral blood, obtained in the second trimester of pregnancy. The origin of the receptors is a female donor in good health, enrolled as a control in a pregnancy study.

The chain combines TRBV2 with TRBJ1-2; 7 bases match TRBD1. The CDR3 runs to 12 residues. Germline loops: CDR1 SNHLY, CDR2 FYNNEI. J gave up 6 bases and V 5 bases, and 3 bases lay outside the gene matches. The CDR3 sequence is CASSTGADGYTF. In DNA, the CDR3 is TGTGCCAGCAGTACAGGGGCGGATGGCTACACCTTC.

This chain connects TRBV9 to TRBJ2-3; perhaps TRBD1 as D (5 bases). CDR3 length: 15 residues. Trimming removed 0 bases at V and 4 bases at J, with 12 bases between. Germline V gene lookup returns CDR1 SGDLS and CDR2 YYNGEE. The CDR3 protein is CASSVVGVGSDTQYF. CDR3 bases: TGTGCCAGCAGCGTAGTAGGGGTTGGTTCAGATACGCAGTATTTT.